One and the same sample provided the 10 T cell receptor beta chains below, sequenced in a study of T cells in Graves' hyperthyroidism and ophthalmopathy. The TCR beta CDR3 regions underwent amplification using RNA transcripts as the source. HTBI primers were employed in a first-round RT-PCR of the TCR CDR3. TCRdb re-analysed the multiplex PCR reads in MiXCR, keeping a single row per CDR3 protein. The table has roughly 500,000 distinct CDR3 sequences, about 45% seen once. Material: peripheral blood or thyroid tissue (not recorded which). The receptors were sampled from an adult woman with Graves' disease, either hyperthyroidism or ophthalmopathy (not recorded which).

Regarding this clonotype: The junction differs from germline at one of its ends, possibly a read error. The genes are TRBV29-1 and TRBJ1-2; D gene uncertain. The germline CDR1 and CDR2 sequences are SQVTM and ANQGSEA. This CDR3 spans 11 amino acids. CDR3 DNA: TGCGGCGTTCGGAGTTCCTATGGCTACACCTTC. It encodes CGVRSSYGYTF.

CDR3 DNA sequence: TGCGCCAGCAGCCAAGGCAGCCTGAACACTGAAGCTTTCTTT. It encodes CASSQGSLNTEAFF. The chain links TRBV4-3 to TRBJ1-1; D remains unclear. Germline assignment: CDR1 LGHNA and CDR2 YSLEER. This CDR3 region has 14 residues. V was trimmed by 1 base and J by 0 bases, leaving 6 bases between them.

This clonotype occurred a few times. The chain carries TRBV7-9 and TRBJ2-7, with 13 bases lining up with TRBD2. The ends lost 2 bases at V and 4 bases at J; junction bases unmatched: 8. The CDR3 contains 17 residues. The germline gives CDR1 SEHNR, CDR2 FQNEAQ (reference sequence). The CDR3 spells CASSLTGGTSGKYEQYF. The CDR3 DNA follows: TGTGCCAGCAGCTTAACGGGTGGGACTAGCGGGAAGTACGAGCAGTACTTC.

The chain links TRBV5-1 to TRBJ1-1; the D is unclear. This CDR3 region has 14 residues. V lost 4 bases, J lost 4 bases, and 14 bases lay in between. Per germline, CDR1 SGHRS and CDR2 YFSETQ. The CDR3 coding sequence is TGCGCCAGCAGCCTGGCGTGGACGGGCACTGAAGCTTTCTTT. Protein: CASSLAWTGTEAFF.

This clonotype was seen only once. V is TRBV24-1 and J is TRBJ2-3, with TRBD2 matching 13 bases. Germline CDR1 is KGHDR and CDR2 is SFDVKD. The CDR3 is 16 amino acids. The trim removed 3 bases at V and 5 bases at J, leaving 4 bases unmatched. The CDR3 region is CATSDPRTSGRDTQYF. The CDR3 DNA is TGTGCCACCAGTGATCCAAGGACTAGCGGGAGAGATACGCAGTATTTT.

A word on this clonotype: The conserved final phenylalanine or tryptophan is absent from the CDR3, which likely points to a read error. The chain has TRBV2 and TRBJ1-5; D unresolved. The V gene's germline CDR1 is SNHLY and CDR2 FYNNEI. The V end was cut by 4 bases, the J end by 0 bases, with 16 bases between. This CDR3 contains 17 residues. The CDR3 reads CASSAPTGLSSNQPQHS. Here the CDR3 DNA reads TGTGCCAGCAGTGCCCCCACGGGTTTGAGTAGCAATCAGCCCCAGCATTCA.

This sequence joins TRBV15 and TRBJ2-3; possible D gene TRBD2, 6 bases. In germline, CDR1 is LNHNV, CDR2 YYDKDF (reference sequence). V was clipped by 2 bases and J by 6 bases, with 24 bases between them. The CDR3 runs to 18 residues. The CDR3 sequence: CATSRSPGPRGRGDTQYF. CDR3 coding DNA: TGTGCCACCAGCAGATCTCCGGGACCTCGCGGCCGGGGGGATACGCAGTATTTT.

This chain links TRBV15 with TRBJ2-5, with D hard to call. V was clipped by 1 base and J by 2 bases, with 5 bases between them. CDR3 length: 13 amino acids. Germline V gene sequence: CDR1 LNHNV, CDR2 YYDKDF (reference sequence). The CDR3 DNA reads TGTGCCACCAGCAGAGTTCCTCAAGAGACCCAGTACTTC. It specifies CATSRVPQETQYF.

This clonotype was recorded many times. The chain couples TRBV20-1 to TRBJ1-5, with D hard to call. The CDR3 loop spans 11 amino acids. Germline loops: CDR1 DFQATT, CDR2 SNEGSKA (reference sequence). Trimming took off 5 bases at V and 6 bases at J, with 8 bases between the two ends. DNA for the CDR3: TGCAGTGCTCGCAAGGGTCAGCCCCAGCATTTT. Its translation: CSARKGQPQHF.

The rearrangement uses TRBV29-1 and TRBJ1-4, with 12 bases fitting TRBD1. V shed 8 bases and J 7 bases; nucleotides not matched to a gene: 14. This CDR3 has 16 amino acids. The germline V gene encodes CDR1 SQVTM and CDR2 ANQGSEA. Here the CDR3 reads CSIRGTGGRDGEKLFF. The CDR3 DNA reads TGCAGCATTCGAGGGACAGGGGGCCGTGATGGTGAAAAACTGTTTTTT.